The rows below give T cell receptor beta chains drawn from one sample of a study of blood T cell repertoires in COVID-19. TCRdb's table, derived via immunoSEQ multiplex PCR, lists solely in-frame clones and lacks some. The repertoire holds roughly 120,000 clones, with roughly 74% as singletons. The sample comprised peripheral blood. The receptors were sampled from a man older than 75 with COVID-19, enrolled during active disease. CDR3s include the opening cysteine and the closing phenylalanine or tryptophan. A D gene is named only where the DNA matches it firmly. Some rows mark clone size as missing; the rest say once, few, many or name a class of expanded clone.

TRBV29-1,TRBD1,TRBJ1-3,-,TGCAGCGCCCGGGACAGCACCTCTGGAAACACCATATATTTT,CSARDSTSGNTIYF
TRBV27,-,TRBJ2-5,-,TGTGCCAGCAGTCAAACCGGGCGCGGGGTTGGGACCCAGTACTTC,CASSQTGRGVGTQYF
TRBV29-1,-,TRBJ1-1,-,TGCAGCGTCAAGTCCCCGGGGAACACTGAAGCTTTCTTT,CSVKSPGNTEAFF
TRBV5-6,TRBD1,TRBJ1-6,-,TGTGCCAGCAGCCCACCCTGGGACAGGCTGTCACCCCTCCACTTT,CASSPPWDRLSPLHF
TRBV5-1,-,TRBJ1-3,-,TGCGCCAGCAGCCCCCAGGGATCTGGAAACACCATATATTTT,CASSPQGSGNTIYF
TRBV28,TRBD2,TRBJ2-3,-,TGTGCCAGCAGTTTTTGGATAGCGGGAGGGCAGGGGGATACGCAGTATTTT,CASSFWIAGGQGDTQYF
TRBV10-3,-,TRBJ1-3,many,TGTGCCATCAGTGGCAGGGGCCAACAGGACACCATATATTTT,CAISGRGQQDTIYF
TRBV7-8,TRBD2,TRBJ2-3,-,TGTGCCAGCAGCTTTGGACTAGGACGTAGCACAGATACGCAGTATTTT,CASSFGLGRSTDTQYF
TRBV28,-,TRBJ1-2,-,TGTGCCAGCACCCACGCGGGACGCCAAACCTATGGCTACACCTTC,CASTHAGRQTYGYTF
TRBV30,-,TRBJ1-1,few,TGTGCCTGGAGACTTCAGGTGTTGAACACTGAAGCTTTCTTT,CAWRLQVLNTEAFF
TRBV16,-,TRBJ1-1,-,TGTGCCAGCAGCCAATCTTCTGCGTATTCTACTGAAGCTTTCTTT,CASSQSSAYSTEAFF
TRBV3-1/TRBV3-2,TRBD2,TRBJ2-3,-,TGTGCCAGCAGCCAAGGGAATAGCGGGGGCACAGATACGCAGTATTTT,CASSQGNSGGTDTQYF
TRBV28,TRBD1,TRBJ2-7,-,TGTGCCAGCAGTTACGGACAGGCCTACGAGCAGTACTTC,CASSYGQAYEQYF
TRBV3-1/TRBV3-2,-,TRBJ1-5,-,TGTGCCAGCAGCCAAGCCCCGAGCGGCAATCAGCCCCAGCATTTT,CASSQAPSGNQPQHF
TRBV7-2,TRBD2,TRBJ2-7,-,TGTGCCAGCAGCTTAGGGACTAGCGACTACGAGCAGTACTTC,CASSLGTSDYEQYF